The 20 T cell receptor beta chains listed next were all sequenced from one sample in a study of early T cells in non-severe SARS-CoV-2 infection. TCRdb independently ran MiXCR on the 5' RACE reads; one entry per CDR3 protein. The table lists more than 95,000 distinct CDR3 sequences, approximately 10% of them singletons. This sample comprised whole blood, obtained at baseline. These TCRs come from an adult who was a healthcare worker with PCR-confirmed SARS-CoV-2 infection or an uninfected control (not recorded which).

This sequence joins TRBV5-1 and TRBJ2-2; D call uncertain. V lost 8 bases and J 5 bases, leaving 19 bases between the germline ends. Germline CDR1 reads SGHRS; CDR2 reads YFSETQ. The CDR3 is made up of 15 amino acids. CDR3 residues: CASSAGRSWTGELFF. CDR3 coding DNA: TGCGCCAGTTCTGCAGGTAGATCTTGGACCGGGGAGCTGTTTTTT.

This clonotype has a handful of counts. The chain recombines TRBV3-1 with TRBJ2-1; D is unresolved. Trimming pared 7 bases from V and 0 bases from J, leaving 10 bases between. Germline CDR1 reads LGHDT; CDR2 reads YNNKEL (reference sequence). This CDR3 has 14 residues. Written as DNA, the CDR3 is TGTGCCAGCAAAGCTTCCGACTCCTACAATGAGCAGTTCTTC. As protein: CASKASDSYNEQFF.

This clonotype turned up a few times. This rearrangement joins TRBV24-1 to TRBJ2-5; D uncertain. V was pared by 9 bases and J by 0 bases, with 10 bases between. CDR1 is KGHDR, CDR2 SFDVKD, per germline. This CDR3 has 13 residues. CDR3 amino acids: CATSISYQETQYF. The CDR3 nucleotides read TGTGCCACCTCCATCAGTTACCAAGAGACCCAGTACTTC.

This CDR3 is CASSRLAGAKNEQFF. In DNA, the CDR3 is TGTGCCAGCAGTAGACTAGCGGGAGCTAAAAATGAGCAGTTCTTC. This chain connects TRBV6-4 to TRBJ2-1; the match to TRBD2 covers 12 bases. The germline V gene encodes CDR1 MRHNA and CDR2 SNTAGT. V gave up 5 bases and J gave up 7 bases; unmatched junction bases: 6. The CDR3 is 15 amino acids.

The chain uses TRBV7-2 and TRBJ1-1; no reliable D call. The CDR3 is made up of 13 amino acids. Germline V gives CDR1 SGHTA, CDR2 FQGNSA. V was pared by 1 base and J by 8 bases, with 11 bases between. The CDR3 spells CASSLVEAREAFF. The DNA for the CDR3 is TGTGCCAGCAGCTTAGTGGAGGCCAGGGAAGCTTTCTTT. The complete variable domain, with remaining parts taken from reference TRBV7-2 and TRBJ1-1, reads GAGVSQSPSNKVTEKGKDVELRCDPISGHTALYWYRQSLGQGLEFLIYFQGNSAPDKSGLPSDRFSAERTGGSVSTLTIQRTQQEDSAVYLCASSLVEAREAFFGQGTRLTVV.

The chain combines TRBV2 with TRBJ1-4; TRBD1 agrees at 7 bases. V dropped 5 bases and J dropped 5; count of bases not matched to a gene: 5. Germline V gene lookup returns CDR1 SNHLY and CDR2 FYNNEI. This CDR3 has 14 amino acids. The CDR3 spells CASSPGQLNEKLFF. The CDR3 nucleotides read TGTGCCAGCAGTCCGGGACAGCTGAATGAAAAACTGTTTTTT.

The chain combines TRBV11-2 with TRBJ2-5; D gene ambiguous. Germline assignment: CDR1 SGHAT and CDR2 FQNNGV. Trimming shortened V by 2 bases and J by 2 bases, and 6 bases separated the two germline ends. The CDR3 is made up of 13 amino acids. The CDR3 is CASSLMPQETQYF. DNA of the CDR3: TGTGCCAGCAGCTTAATGCCTCAAGAGACCCAGTACTTC.

The CDR3 DNA sequence: TGCGCCAGCAGTTTCGGGGGGCCTCGGGATACGCAGTATTTT. Its protein product is CASSFGGPRDTQYF. The chain is built from TRBV10-2 and TRBJ2-3; TRBD2 might be the D (7 bases). Trimming stripped 5 bases from V and 6 bases from J, with 15 bases between. Germline CDR1 and CDR2: WSHSY and SAAADI. The CDR3 runs 14 residues.

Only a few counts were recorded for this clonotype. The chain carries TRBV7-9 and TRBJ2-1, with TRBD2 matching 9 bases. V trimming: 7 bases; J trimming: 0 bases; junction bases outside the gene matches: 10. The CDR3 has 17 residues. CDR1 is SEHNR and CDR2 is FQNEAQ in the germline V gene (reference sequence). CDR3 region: CASKEREVTRSYNEQFF. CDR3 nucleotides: TGTGCCAGCAAGGAGCGGGAGGTTACACGCTCCTACAATGAGCAGTTCTTC. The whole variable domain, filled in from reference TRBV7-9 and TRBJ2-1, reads DTGVSQNPRHKITKRGQNVTFRCDPISEHNRLYWYRQTLGQGPEFLTYFQNEAQLEKSRLLSDRFSAERPKGSFSTLEIQRTEQGDSAMYLCASKEREVTRSYNEQFFGPGTRLTVL.

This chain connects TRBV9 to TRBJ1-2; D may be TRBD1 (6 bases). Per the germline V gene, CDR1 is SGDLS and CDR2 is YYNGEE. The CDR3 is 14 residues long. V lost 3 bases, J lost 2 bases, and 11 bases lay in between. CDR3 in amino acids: CASSGGGTNYGYTF. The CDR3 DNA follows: TGTGCCAGCAGCGGAGGGGGGACCAACTATGGCTACACCTTC.

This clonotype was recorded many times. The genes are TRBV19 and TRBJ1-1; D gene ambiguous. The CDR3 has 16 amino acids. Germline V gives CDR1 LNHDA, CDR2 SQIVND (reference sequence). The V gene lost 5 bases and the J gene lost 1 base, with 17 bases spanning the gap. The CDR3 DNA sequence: TGTGCCAGTAGTCTGCGACAAGGTCATAGGAACACTGAAGCTTTCTTT. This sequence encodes CASSLRQGHRNTEAFF.

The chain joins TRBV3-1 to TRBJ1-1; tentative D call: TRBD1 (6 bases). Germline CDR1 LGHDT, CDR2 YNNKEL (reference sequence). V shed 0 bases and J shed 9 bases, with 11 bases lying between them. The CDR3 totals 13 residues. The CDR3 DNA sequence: TGTGCCAGCAGCCAAGATCACAGGGACAAAGCTTTCTTT. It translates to CASSQDHRDKAFF.

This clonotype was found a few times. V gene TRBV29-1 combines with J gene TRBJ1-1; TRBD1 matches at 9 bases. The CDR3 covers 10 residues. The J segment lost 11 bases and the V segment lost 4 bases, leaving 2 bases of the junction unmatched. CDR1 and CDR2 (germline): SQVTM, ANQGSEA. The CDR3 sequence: CSVGQGEAFF. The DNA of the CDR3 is TGCAGCGTTGGACAGGGGGAGGCTTTCTTT.

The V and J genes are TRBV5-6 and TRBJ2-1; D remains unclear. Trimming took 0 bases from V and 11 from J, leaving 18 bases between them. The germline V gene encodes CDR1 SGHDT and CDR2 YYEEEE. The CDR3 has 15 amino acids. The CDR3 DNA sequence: TGTGCCAGCAGCTTGGCCGTCAACGGAGACGATAAGCAGTTCTTC. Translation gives CASSLAVNGDDKQFF.

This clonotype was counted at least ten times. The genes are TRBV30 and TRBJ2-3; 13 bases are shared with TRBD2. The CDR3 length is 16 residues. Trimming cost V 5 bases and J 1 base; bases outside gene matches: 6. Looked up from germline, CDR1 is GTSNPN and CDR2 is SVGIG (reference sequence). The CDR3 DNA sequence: TGTGCCTGGGATATCGGACTAGCGGGAGGCACAGATACGCAGTATTTT. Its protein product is CAWDIGLAGGTDTQYF.

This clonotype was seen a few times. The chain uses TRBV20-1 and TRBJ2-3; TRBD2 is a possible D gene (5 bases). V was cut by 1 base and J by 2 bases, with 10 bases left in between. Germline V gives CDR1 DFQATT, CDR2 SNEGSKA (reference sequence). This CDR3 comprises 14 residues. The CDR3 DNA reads TGCAGTGCTAGAGGAGCGACTAACACAGATACGCAGTATTTT. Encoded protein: CSARGATNTDTQYF.

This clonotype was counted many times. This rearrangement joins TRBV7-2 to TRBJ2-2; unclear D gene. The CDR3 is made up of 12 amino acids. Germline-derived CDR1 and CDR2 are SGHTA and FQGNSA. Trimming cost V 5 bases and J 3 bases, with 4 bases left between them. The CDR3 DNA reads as TGTGCCAGCAGCCTATACACCGGGGAGCTGTTTTTT. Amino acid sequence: CASSLYTGELFF.

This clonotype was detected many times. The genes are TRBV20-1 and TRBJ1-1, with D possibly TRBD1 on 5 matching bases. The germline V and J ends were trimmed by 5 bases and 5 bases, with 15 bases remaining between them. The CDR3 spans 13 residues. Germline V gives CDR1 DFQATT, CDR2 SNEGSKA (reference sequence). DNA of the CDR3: TGCAGTGCTTATGGCCAAGGGGAGACTGAAGCTTTCTTT. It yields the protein CSAYGQGETEAFF.

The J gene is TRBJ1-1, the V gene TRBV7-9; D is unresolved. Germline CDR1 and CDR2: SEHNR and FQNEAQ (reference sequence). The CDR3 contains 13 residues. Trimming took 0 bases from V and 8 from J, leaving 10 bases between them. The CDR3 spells CASSLAVTEEAFF. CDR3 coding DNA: TGTGCCAGCAGCTTAGCGGTTACCGAAGAAGCTTTCTTT.

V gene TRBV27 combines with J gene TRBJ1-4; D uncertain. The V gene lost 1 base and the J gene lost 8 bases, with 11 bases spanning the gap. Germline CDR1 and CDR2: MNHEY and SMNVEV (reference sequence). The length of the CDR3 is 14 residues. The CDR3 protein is CASSLFEGSEKLFF. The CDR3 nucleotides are TGTGCCAGCAGTTTATTCGAGGGTTCCGAAAAACTGTTTTTT.